Presented here are 26 T cell receptor beta chains from one specimen sequenced in a study of Graves' ophthalmopathy and Graves' hyperthyroidism. RNA served as the template for amplifying TCR beta CDR3 regions. Following a first-round RT-PCR that used HTBI primers, a second-round multiplex PCR was carried out. In TCRdb, the multiplex PCR reads were re-called with MiXCR into one record per CDR3 protein. Among over a million distinct CDR3 sequences, about 36% were seen once, and the ten largest hold 11%. The sample taken for sequencing was peripheral blood or thyroid tissue (not recorded which). These receptors came from an adult man with Graves' hyperthyroidism.

In this sample, this clonotype turned up many times. V and J are TRBV10-3 and TRBJ2-2; TRBD1 matches at 8 bases. This CDR3 is built from 17 residues. Trimming cost V 5 bases and J 2 bases; bases outside gene matches: 10. The V gene's germline CDR1 is ENHRY and CDR2 SYGVKD. The chain's CDR3 is CAISWTGKLGNTGELFF. The CDR3 coding sequence is TGTGCCATCAGTTGGACAGGGAAGTTAGGAAACACCGGGGAGCTGTTTTTT.

The chain carries TRBV5-1 and TRBJ1-2; no clear D gene. The CDR3 is 15 residues long. V was trimmed by 7 bases and J by 3 bases, leaving 19 bases between them. Looked up from germline, CDR1 is SGHRS and CDR2 is YFSETQ. The CDR3: CASHPVGQNDYGYTF. CDR3 sequence (DNA): TGCGCCAGCCATCCAGTCGGCCAGAACGACTATGGCTACACCTTC.

With respect to this clonotype: This may arise from a read error, as a much more abundant clone is one base away. The chain uses TRBV12-3 or TRBV12-4 and TRBJ1-2; TRBD1 might be the D (6 bases). The CDR3 sequence is 15 residues long. CDR3 sequence reads: CASRHAGGGGYGHTF. DNA for the CDR3: TGTGCCAGCAGGCACGCCGGGGGCGGAGGTTATGGCCACACCTTC.

The J gene is TRBJ1-5, the V gene TRBV15, with 8 bases matching TRBD1. This CDR3 is built from 20 residues. Germline CDR1 is LNHNV and CDR2 is YYDKDF (reference sequence). V lost 3 bases and J lost 0; bases outside the gene matches: 16. The CDR3, as DNA: TGTGCCACCAGCAGGGAACCGACAGGGGTAGGGGATCATAGCAATCAGCCCCAGCATTTT. It translates to CATSREPTGVGDHSNQPQHF.

A few counts support this clonotype. The chain links TRBV2 to TRBJ2-7; weak D call: TRBD1 (7 bases). This CDR3 contains 15 residues. Deletions cut 8 bases from V and 0 bases from J, with 17 bases between. The germline V gene encodes CDR1 SNHLY and CDR2 FYNNEI. The chain's CDR3 is CASRQGGEGSYEQYF. CDR3 nucleotide sequence: TGTGCCAGCCGCCAGGGGGGTGAGGGCTCCTACGAGCAGTACTTC.

The table lists this clonotype with a few counts. V usage is TRBV6-5 and J usage is TRBJ1-2; tentatively, D is TRBD1 (6 bases). V lost 6 bases and J lost 4, with 21 bases in between. Germline V CDR1 and CDR2: MNHEY, SVGAGI. The CDR3 loop spans 16 amino acids. The CDR3 here is CASSKLIQGYGYGYTF. The CDR3 region has the DNA TGTGCCAGCAGCAAACTCATACAGGGTTATGGCTATGGCTACACCTTC.

Worth noting for this clonotype: A much more abundant neighbour one base away suggests this may be a read error. The rearrangement links TRBV2 to TRBJ1-2, with 10 nucleotides matching TRBD1. Germline CDR1 SNHLY, CDR2 FYNNEI. This CDR3 contains 13 residues. In DNA, the CDR3 is TGTGCCAGCAGTGGACAGGGGGCTCATGGCTGCACCTTC. This codes for CASSGQGAHGCTF.

Turning to this clonotype: Its ends do not fully match the called genes, so a read error is possible. This chain connects TRBV5-4 to TRBJ1-2; D gene ambiguous. The germline gives CDR1 SGHNT, CDR2 YYREEE (reference sequence). This CDR3 has 16 residues. As DNA, the CDR3 is TGTGCCAGCAGCTTGGGAGTCAAGGACTTCGTCTATGACTACACCTTC. Translating it yields CASSLGVKDFVYDYTF. The whole variable domain, remainder taken from reference TRBV5-4 and TRBJ1-2, is ETGVTQSPTHLIKTRGQQVTLRCSSQSGHNTVSWYQQALGQGPQFIFQYYREEENGRGNFPPRFSGLQFPNYSSELNVNALELDDSALYLCASSLGVKDFVYDYTFGSGTRLTVV.

This clonotype was seen more than once but under ten times. The chain combines TRBV28 with TRBJ2-7; no clear D. Germline V lookup: CDR1 MDHEN, CDR2 SYDVKM. The CDR3 extends over 13 amino acids. V was pared by 6 bases and J by 2 bases, with 11 bases between. The chain's CDR3 is CASRGGNPYEQYF. The CDR3 DNA sequence: TGTGCCAGCAGAGGCGGAAACCCCTACGAGCAGTACTTC.

This clonotype was seen just once. One base away lies a much larger clone, so this may be a sequencing read error. The chain has TRBV19 and TRBJ1-5, with D maybe TRBD1 (6 bases). The V end was cut by 7 bases, the J end by 3 bases, with 19 bases between. CDR3 length equals 16 residues. CDR1 is LNHDA and CDR2 is SQIVND in the germline V gene (reference sequence). The CDR3 DNA follows: TGTGCCAGTACCACTAACAGGGCCCTATTCAATCAGCCCCAGCATTTT. Translating gives CASTTNRALFNQPQHF.

The chain combines TRBV29-1 with TRBJ1-1; D is uncertain. Deletions cut 4 bases from V and 3 bases from J, with 9 bases between. Germline loops: CDR1 SQVTM, CDR2 ANQGSEA. The CDR3 is 12 residues long. This CDR3 is CSVAPADTEAFF. The CDR3, as DNA: TGCAGCGTTGCGCCGGCGGACACTGAAGCTTTCTTT.

This clonotype turned up a few times. CDR3 protein: CASRSGTESYEQYF. Written as DNA, the CDR3 is TGTGCCAGCAGGTCCGGGACAGAGTCCTACGAGCAGTACTTC. This chain connects TRBV6-6 to TRBJ2-7; TRBD1 agrees at 7 bases. The CDR3 loop spans 14 amino acids. Losses at the gene ends were 6 bases for V and 1 base for J; bases not matched to a gene: 6. Per germline, CDR1 MNHNY and CDR2 SVGAGI (reference sequence).

Comments on this clonotype: A much larger clonotype is one base distant, so this may be a read error. The chain links TRBV7-9 to TRBJ2-7; either TRBD1 or TRBD2 may fit D (6 bases each). The germline V gene encodes CDR1 SEHNR and CDR2 FQNEAQ (reference sequence). Trimming stripped 1 base from V and 2 bases from J, with 15 bases between. The CDR3 consists of 16 residues. Here the CDR3 DNA reads TGTGCCAGCAGCTTAGTTGGAGGGGGGACCACCTACGAGCAGTACTTC. This encodes CASSLVGGGTTYEQYF. Using reference TRBV7-9 and TRBJ2-7 for the parts outside the CDR3, the full variable domain is DTGVSQNPRHKITKRGQNVTFRCDPISEHNRLYWYRQTLGQGPEFLTYFQNEAQLEKSRLLSDRFSAERPKGSFSTLEIQRTEQGDSAMYLCASSLVGGGTTYEQYFGPGTRLTVT.

Worth noting for this clonotype: It may be a read error: a sequence one base away is much more abundant. CDR3 sequence: CANTEGLEAFF. The DNA for the CDR3 is TGTGCCAACACCGAAGGACTTGAAGCTTTCTTT. The chain combines TRBV6-1 with TRBJ1-1; D gene uncertain. CDR1 and CDR2 from the germline V gene are MNHNS and SASEGT. CDR3 length: 11 amino acids. With 10 bases removed from V and 7 bases from J, the gap between germline ends came to 13 bases.

This clonotype has only a few counts. The gene calls are TRBV4-3 and TRBJ2-5; D is ambiguous. CDR3 length: 15 amino acids. Trimming took 4 bases from V and 3 from J, leaving 15 bases between them. CDR1 is LGHNA and CDR2 is YSLEER in the germline V gene. The CDR3: CASSRTDGLKETQYF. The DNA of the CDR3 is TGCGCCAGCAGCCGCACGGACGGCCTCAAAGAGACCCAGTACTTC.

This clonotype has a count of ten or more. The chain recombines TRBV7-9 with TRBJ1-4; D is possibly TRBD1 (5 bases). The germline CDR1 and CDR2 sequences are SEHNR and FQNEAQ (reference sequence). The CDR3 sequence is 16 residues long. V was trimmed by 6 bases and J by 3 bases, leaving 17 bases between them. CDR3 DNA sequence: TGTGCCAGCAGGACGAGCCCGGGACGAGCTAATGAAAAACTGTTTTTT. Translated: CASRTSPGRANEKLFF.

To note about this clonotype: This could be a read error, since a much larger clone is one nucleotide away. The genes are TRBV9 and TRBJ1-3; D gene ambiguous. Germline CDR1 SGDLS, CDR2 YYNGEE. This CDR3 has 16 amino acids. The CDR3 DNA reads TGTGCCAGCAGCGTAGGGGGATCGGCAACTGGAAACACCACATATTTT. Its translation: CASSVGGSATGNTTYF. Variable domain in full (rest from reference TRBV9 and TRBJ1-3): DSGVTQTPKHLITATGQRVTLRCSPRSGDLSVYWYQQSLDQGLQFLIQYYNGEERAKGNILERFSAQQFPDLHSELNLSSLELGDSALYFCASSVGGSATGNTTYFGEGSWLTVV.

This clonotype was counted at least ten times. This chain's CDR3 is CASSFDREYGYTF. In DNA, the CDR3 is TGCGCCAGCAGCTTTGACAGGGAGTATGGCTACACCTTC. This chain joins TRBV5-1 and TRBJ1-2; TRBD1 matches at 7 bases. CDR1 is SGHRS, CDR2 YFSETQ, per germline. With V trimmed by 2 bases and J by 5 bases, 3 bases remained unmatched. This CDR3 has 13 residues.

The rearrangement joins TRBV2 to TRBJ2-7; 10 bases are a match to TRBD1. This CDR3 is 11 amino acids long. Germline CDR1 and CDR2: SNHLY and FYNNEI. Unmatched junction bases numbered 0, after V lost 8 bases and J lost 5 bases. DNA for the CDR3: TGTGCCAGCGGGACAGGGGACGAGCAGTACTTC. This codes for CASGTGDEQYF.

The chain has TRBV29-1 and TRBJ1-2; weak D call: TRBD1 (6 bases). The germline V and J ends were trimmed by 2 bases and 3 bases, with 10 bases remaining between them. The germline V gene encodes CDR1 SQVTM and CDR2 ANQGSEA. The CDR3 runs to 13 residues. The CDR3 DNA is TGCAGCGTTGAACAGGGGTATGACTATGGCTACACCTTC. Translated: CSVEQGYDYGYTF.

This chain connects TRBV5-1 to TRBJ2-7, with TRBD2 identical over 7 bases. This CDR3 region has 16 residues. Germline trimming cut 0 bases from V and 1 base from J; bases unmatched to any gene: 7. Per the germline V gene, CDR1 is SGHRS and CDR2 is YFSETQ. The CDR3: CASSLARPSGSYEQYF. CDR3 coding DNA: TGCGCCAGCAGCTTGGCGAGGCCTAGCGGATCCTACGAGCAGTACTTC.

This clonotype was seen at least ten times. The chain uses TRBV11-2 and TRBJ1-1; the D gene is possibly TRBD1 (5 bases). This CDR3 is built from 14 residues. Deletions cut 6 bases from V and 3 bases from J, with 14 bases between. The germline V gene encodes CDR1 SGHAT and CDR2 FQNNGV. The CDR3 coding sequence is TGTGCCAGCAGTCCCAATCAGGGCTACACTGAAGCTTTCTTT. Its protein product is CASSPNQGYTEAFF.

The sample holds a few counts of this clonotype. The gene calls are TRBV11-2 and TRBJ2-7, with D perhaps TRBD2 (7 bases). Germline-derived CDR1 and CDR2 are SGHAT and FQNNGV. Deletions cut 1 base from V and 1 base from J, with 11 bases between. There are 15 residues in the CDR3. CDR3 region: CASSLGGGASYEQYF. The CDR3 DNA reads as TGTGCCAGCAGCTTAGGAGGGGGGGCATCCTACGAGCAGTACTTC.

This clonotype was observed a few times. This chain uses TRBV4-1 with TRBJ2-5, with 15 bases identical to TRBD2. V was clipped by 5 bases and J by 5 bases; unmatched bases: 12. This CDR3 has 18 amino acids. The germline V gene has CDR1 MGHRA and CDR2 YSYEKL. The CDR3 DNA reads as TGCGCCAGCAGCTCCGGGACTAGCGGGAGGAGAGAGTGGGAGACCCAGTACTTC. Its protein product is CASSSGTSGRREWETQYF.

This sequence joins TRBV9 and TRBJ2-7; 8 bases fit TRBD1. Germline V lookup: CDR1 SGDLS, CDR2 YYNGEE. The CDR3 has 14 amino acids. J gave up 5 bases and V 4 bases, and 8 bases lay outside the gene matches. The CDR3 region has the DNA TGTGCCAGCAGCATGGGACAGGTGGTAAACGAGCAGTACTTC. This codes for CASSMGQVVNEQYF.

This clonotype occurred a few times. The chain uses TRBV12-3 or TRBV12-4 and TRBJ1-5; D is perhaps TRBD1 (5 bases). This CDR3 is 17 amino acids long. Deletions cut 5 bases from V and 0 bases from J, with 17 bases between. CDR3 residues: CASSPPGDWYSNQPQHF. The CDR3 DNA is TGTGCCAGCAGTCCCCCGGGGGATTGGTATAGCAATCAGCCCCAGCATTTT.